The clone carrying this TCR beta chain was seen more than once but under ten times. The target antigen is unknown. Researchers made TCR cDNA using 5'RACE template switching, and this step added a universal primer site and UMIs. TCRdb processed the 5' RACE reads anew with MiXCR; each CDR3 protein has one entry. Among 310,000 or so distinct CDR3 sequences listed, around 4% were seen once. Trimming took off 7 bases at V and 0 bases at J, with 26 bases between the two ends. The CDR3 covers 19 residues. The record originates from a study of T cells after yellow fever vaccination. General study points: Re-detected after boosting: most primary clones, around 97% of CD4 and 80% to 90% of CD8. Within FACS-sorted repertoires, abundant clonotypes contaminating from the bulk population could be present. The secondary response was weaker, and its peak arrived faster, on day 5 versus 15.

The input for sequencing was PBMCs, taken on the day of the yellow fever booster vaccination. V usage is TRBV12-3 or TRBV12-4 and J usage is TRBJ2-3; perhaps D is TRBD1 or TRBD2 (5 bases each). The receptor was derived from a man younger than 30 who received the YFV17D yellow fever vaccine. This chain's CDR3 is CASIRQRAGGPLSTDTQYF. CDR3 bases: TGTGCCAGCATCAGACAGAGGGCAGGCGGCCCCCTCAGCACAGATACGCAGTATTTT.